The 18 T cell receptor beta chains given below trace back to one sample, sequenced in a study of T-cell reconstitution after alpha-beta-depleted transplantation in children. Using unique molecular identifiers, the investigators prepared the TCRbeta library. Each CDR3 protein gets one entry after TCRdb re-called the PCR reads with MiXCR. This table has roughly 500,000 distinct CDR3 sequences, 10% appearing once. The starting material was PBMCs, obtained before TCRalphabeta/CD19-depleted stem cell transplant. All receptors come from a child aged 2 to 9 with inherited bone marrow failure, due to receive a stem cell transplant.

The chain employs TRBV6-5 and TRBJ2-4; 7 bases are a match to TRBD2. The V gene's germline CDR1 is MNHEY and CDR2 SVGAGI. V lost 0 bases to trimming and J lost 3 bases; unmatched junction nucleotides: 11. This CDR3 spans 18 amino acids. In DNA, the CDR3 is TGTGCCAGCAGTTACTCGATGGGGGAGGGCCGGGACAAAAACATTCAGTACTTC. Translated: CASSYSMGEGRDKNIQYF.

In its sample, this clonotype was seen many times. The chain couples TRBV20-1 to TRBJ2-5; no firm D call. Germline CDR1 is DFQATT and CDR2 is SNEGSKA (reference sequence). This CDR3 has 12 amino acids. With 4 bases removed from V and 5 bases from J, the gap between germline ends came to 11 bases. CDR3 nucleotide sequence: TGCAGTGCTACCCAGGCTCGGGAGACCCAGTACTTC. Its protein is CSATQARETQYF.

This clonotype has a count of ten or more. V gene TRBV7-9 combines with J gene TRBJ2-1; D is unclear. The V gene lost 1 base and the J gene lost 4 bases, with 11 bases spanning the gap. Per germline, CDR1 SEHNR and CDR2 FQNEAQ (reference sequence). This CDR3 has 15 residues. The CDR3 here is CASSLVVNRYNEQFF. DNA for the CDR3: TGTGCCAGCAGCTTAGTGGTAAATCGGTACAATGAGCAGTTCTTC.

This clonotype was seen many times. The V and J genes are TRBV11-2 and TRBJ2-6; 7 nucleotides agree with TRBD1. Germline lookup yields CDR1 SGHAT and CDR2 FQNNGV. V dropped 5 bases and J dropped 0; count of bases not matched to a gene: 13. The CDR3 covers 19 residues. CDR3 in amino acids: CASSRPDRSSYSGANVLTF. The CDR3, as DNA: TGTGCCAGCAGCAGACCGGACAGGAGCTCATACTCTGGGGCCAACGTCCTGACTTTC.

V is TRBV5-4 and J is TRBJ2-7; 14 bases fit TRBD2. This CDR3 has 15 residues. The germline V gene has CDR1 SGHNT and CDR2 YYREEE (reference sequence). Losses at the gene ends were 4 bases for V and 5 bases for J; bases not matched to a gene: 5. CDR3 amino acids: CASSRGLAGDDEQYF. The CDR3 bases are TGTGCCAGCAGCCGGGGACTAGCGGGAGACGACGAGCAGTACTTC. The entire variable domain, with the rest obtained from reference TRBV5-4 and TRBJ2-7, is as follows: ETGVTQSPTHLIKTRGQQVTLRCSSQSGHNTVSWYQQALGQGPQFIFQYYREEENGRGNFPPRFSGLQFPNYSSELNVNALELDDSALYLCASSRGLAGDDEQYFGPGTRLTVT.

This clonotype was counted ten times or more. V usage is TRBV4-3 and J usage is TRBJ2-1; D is undetermined. Trimming removed 4 bases from V and 6 bases from J, with 13 bases in between. Germline CDR1 is LGHNA and CDR2 is YSLEER. The CDR3 covers 14 residues. This CDR3 is CASSPVRVGNEQFF. Written as DNA, the CDR3 is TGCGCCAGCAGCCCCGTCCGGGTAGGCAATGAGCAGTTCTTC.

This clonotype was seen more than once but under ten times. DNA for the CDR3: TGTGCCAGCAGTTTAACAGGGACGGTCAATGAGCAGTTCTTC. As protein: CASSLTGTVNEQFF. The rearrangement joins TRBV12-3 or TRBV12-4 to TRBJ2-1, with a weak D call TRBD1 (6 bases). V was clipped by 2 bases and J by 6 bases, with 11 bases between them. The length of the CDR3 is 14 residues.

For this clonotype: A read error may account for a junction end that differs from germline. CDR3 amino acids: CACSSLAGLAEVFSYNEQFF. In DNA, the CDR3 is TGTGCCTGCAGCTCCCTCGCGGGACTAGCGGAAGTCTTCTCCTACAATGAGCAGTTCTTC. J is TRBJ2-1 and V is TRBV5-4; 11 bases are a match to TRBD2. The CDR3 is 20 residues long. Per the germline V gene, CDR1 is SGHNT and CDR2 is YYREEE (reference sequence).

This rearrangement joins TRBV19 to TRBJ1-5, with no clear D. The CDR3 is 12 residues long. Trimming stripped 3 bases from V and 6 bases from J, with 6 bases between. The germline V gene has CDR1 LNHDA and CDR2 SQIVND (reference sequence). The CDR3 coding sequence is TGTGCCAGTAGTATTAGCGGTCAGCCCCAGCATTTT. Protein: CASSISGQPQHF.

The table lists this clonotype with many counts. The chain links TRBV5-1 to TRBJ2-7; possible D gene TRBD2, 6 bases. Germline-derived CDR1 and CDR2 are SGHRS and YFSETQ. The V end was cut by 4 bases, the J end by 7 bases, with 9 bases between. The CDR3 sequence is 11 residues long. The CDR3 region is CASSAGTEQYF. As DNA, the CDR3 is TGCGCCAGCAGCGCGGGGACGGAGCAGTACTTC.

This clonotype was found a few times. The rearrangement joins TRBV3-1 to TRBJ2-1; 9 bases are shared with TRBD2. Trimming at V came to 0 bases and at J to 6 bases, leaving 3 bases not matched to a gene. The CDR3 spans 15 residues. Germline assignment: CDR1 LGHDT and CDR2 YNNKEL (reference sequence). This chain's CDR3 is CASSQETSGLNEQFF. The CDR3 DNA sequence: TGTGCCAGCAGCCAAGAAACTAGCGGGCTCAATGAGCAGTTCTTC.

Turning to this clonotype: A much more abundant neighbour one base away suggests this may be a read error. The J gene is TRBJ2-1, the V gene TRBV9; D is perhaps TRBD1 or TRBD2 (5 bases each). This CDR3 contains 15 residues. The germline V gene has CDR1 SGDLS and CDR2 YYNGEE. Trimming removed 3 bases at V and 4 bases at J, with 14 bases between. CDR3 DNA: TGTGCCAGCAGCGCCGGGGTCAGGGTGTACAATGAGCAGTTCTTC. Its protein is CASSAGVRVYNEQFF.

There are many counts of this clonotype. This chain connects TRBV6-5 to TRBJ1-1; no clear D gene. Germline V lookup: CDR1 MNHEY, CDR2 SVGAGI. Trimming shortened V by 6 bases and J by 5 bases, and 10 bases separated the two germline ends. This CDR3 has 12 amino acids. The CDR3 DNA reads as TGTGCCAGCAGGTTCGGAGGAACTGAAGCTTTCTTT. Its protein product is CASRFGGTEAFF.

This clonotype was picked up many times. This chain uses TRBV6-5 with TRBJ2-1; D not certain. The CDR3 extends over 16 amino acids. Germline values: CDR1 MNHEY, CDR2 SVGAGI. The V gene lost 0 bases and the J gene lost 5 bases, with 14 bases spanning the gap. CDR3 nucleotide sequence: TGTGCCAGCAGTTACTCGTTAAGGGTGTACGACAATGAGCAGTTCTTC. As protein: CASSYSLRVYDNEQFF.

This clonotype has just a few counts. The gene calls are TRBV4-2 and TRBJ2-7; no clear D. Trimming removed 1 base from V and 3 bases from J, with 10 bases in between. CDR3 length: 14 amino acids. Germline CDR1 reads LGHNA; CDR2 reads YNFKEQ. The CDR3 sequence: CASSQGRSSYEQYF. The CDR3 DNA follows: TGTGCCAGCAGCCAAGGTAGAAGTAGCTACGAGCAGTACTTC.

This clonotype has at least ten counts. The V and J genes are TRBV9 and TRBJ2-7; 7 positions agree with TRBD2. The CDR3 consists of 14 residues. Germline values: CDR1 SGDLS, CDR2 YYNGEE. V trimming: 0 bases; J trimming: 2 bases; junction bases outside the gene matches: 2. CDR3 amino acids: CASSVGGGTYEQYF. The CDR3, as DNA: TGTGCCAGCAGCGTAGGGGGGGGGACCTACGAGCAGTACTTC.

The chain employs TRBV10-2 and TRBJ2-3; tentatively, D is TRBD2 (6 bases). With 6 bases removed from V and 3 bases from J, the gap between germline ends came to 10 bases. Looked up from germline, CDR1 is WSHSY and CDR2 is SAAADI. This CDR3 has 13 residues. In DNA form, the CDR3 reads TGCGCCAGCAGGGACGGGGGAACAGATACGCAGTATTTT. Translated: CASRDGGTDTQYF.

This clonotype was recorded at least ten times. The V and J genes are TRBV5-1 and TRBJ2-1, with 8 bases identical to TRBD2. Germline lookup yields CDR1 SGHRS and CDR2 YFSETQ. The CDR3 totals 15 residues. V was pared by 8 bases and J by 3 bases, with 10 bases of the junction left unmatched. This chain's CDR3 is CARPSCGRFYNEQFF. CDR3 nucleotides: TGCGCCAGGCCCTCCTGCGGGAGGTTCTACAATGAGCAGTTCTTC.